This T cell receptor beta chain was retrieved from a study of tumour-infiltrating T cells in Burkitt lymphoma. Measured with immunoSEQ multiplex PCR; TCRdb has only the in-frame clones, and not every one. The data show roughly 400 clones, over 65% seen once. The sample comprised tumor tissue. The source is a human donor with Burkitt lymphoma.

The CDR3 protein is CASSPSGKYEQYF. CDR3 DNA sequence: TGTGCCAGCAGTCCGTCAGGGAAATACGAGCAGTACTTC. V and J are TRBV6-5 and TRBJ2-7, with D possibly TRBD1 on 5 matching bases. Trimming removed 5 bases from V and 4 bases from J, with 12 bases in between. The CDR3 has 13 amino acids. Per the germline V gene, CDR1 is MNHEY and CDR2 is SVGAGI.